This TCR beta chain appears in the sequencing data of a study of T-cell reconstitution after alpha-beta-depleted transplantation in children. On this clonotype itself: The antigen is not known.

Study-wide points: Alpha-beta T cells about two months after transplant reportedly derived from several hundred expanded graft clones. Several patients had high TCRbeta diversity at day 60; it came from surviving recipient T cells and thymic progenitors. Newly made T cells mostly supplied T-cell counts and diversity one year after transplant.

The TCRbeta library incorporated unique molecular identifiers. MiXCR was run by TCRdb on the PCR reads, yielding one entry per CDR3 protein. The profile shows around 600,000 distinct CDR3 sequences, more than 20% of them singletons. The ends were cut back, 8 bases at V and 6 bases at J, with 14 bases in the middle. Germline V gene lookup returns CDR1 SQVTM and CDR2 ANQGSEA. The CDR3 extends over 12 amino acids. The input for sequencing was PBMCs, mostly from graft donor cells, taken 360 days after TCRalphabeta/CD19-depleted stem cell transplant. The chain has TRBV29-1 and TRBJ2-1; weak D call: TRBD2 (6 bases). The source of this sequence is a boy younger than two who had a stem cell transplant for acute myeloid leukemia, so the T cells may come from the graft donor. In DNA form, the CDR3 reads TGCAGCCCCGAAGGAGGGAGCAATGAGCAGTTCTTC. Translated: CSPEGGSNEQFF.